This TCR beta chain was obtained from a study of human T cells and chemical hapten exposure. About the research overall: Minor pooled library volume differences mainly drove per-sample TCR yield variation. Findings and limits, study-wide: No shift was seen in TCRs above 1 in 1000 frequency with DPC sensitization.

Time point described: healthy volunteer bleed at 2 weeks. RNA extraction used unfractionated whole blood as the source of total RNA. This clonotype was detected a few times. Its antigen remains unidentified. The library put unique molecular identifiers onto individual cDNA molecules. In the original analysis: Per sample, the median was roughly 96,000 TCRs, with values from approximately 25,000 to 650,000. One entry per CDR3 protein, called by TCRdb with MiXCR from the RACE reads. The V and J calls shown here were made by TCRdb, not taken from the authors' results. Of 130,000 or so distinct CDR3 sequences in the sample, approximately 9.5% were seen once. Looked up from germline, CDR1 is LGHDT and CDR2 is YNNKEL (reference sequence). The CDR3 length is 15 residues. V was pared by 0 bases and J by 4 bases, with 7 bases between.

This TCR was sampled from a male donor in good health. Some clones in this sample may be carry-over from other donors' samples. This chain joins TRBV3-1 and TRBJ1-6; no firm D call. Sequencing was performed on whole blood. The CDR3 DNA follows: TGTGCCAGCAGCCAAGACGGGCTGTATAATTCACCCCTCCACTTT. Residues: CASSQDGLYNSPLHF.